A selection of T cell receptor beta chains follows, all from one sample in a study of T cells in localized non-small cell lung cancer. TCRdb's table, derived via immunoSEQ multiplex PCR, lists solely in-frame clones and lacks some. This table has 20,000 to 30,000 clones, more than 65% appearing once. Sequenced material: PBMCs, taken before any cancer treatment. These receptors all come from a man aged 35 to 69 with stage II lung adenocarcinoma. CDR3s include the opening cysteine and the closing phenylalanine or tryptophan. A D gene is named only where the DNA matches it firmly. A row's size may be missing; if present it is once, few, many or a size class.

abundance	j_gene	v_gene	d_gene	CDR3nt	CDR3aa
NA	TRBJ2-2	TRBV19	TRBD1	TGTGCCAGCCTGCGACAGGGTGCGAACACCGGGGAGCTGTTTTTT	CASLRQGANTGELFF
NA	TRBJ2-1	TRBV18	NA	TGTGCCAGCTCACCACCGTGGAGGGGGGCTGTGAATGAGCAGTTCTTC	CASSPPWRGAVNEQFF
once	TRBJ2-1	TRBV7-9	TRBD2	TGTGCCAGCAGCGCATTTAGCGGGGGGGCTTCGTATGAGCAGTTCTTC	CASSAFSGGASYEQFF
NA	TRBJ1-2	TRBV6-1	TRBD1	TGTGCCAGCAGTAACACCGGGACAGCTAACTATGGCTACACCTTC	CASSNTGTANYGYTF
NA	TRBJ2-1	TRBV20-1	NA	TGCAGTGCTACCTACAATGAGCAGTTCTTC	CSATYNEQFF
NA	TRBJ1-5	TRBV27	TRBD1	TGTGCCAGCAGTTTGACAGGGAGAGGAAATCAGCCCCAGCATTTT	CASSLTGRGNQPQHF
NA	TRBJ2-7	TRBV19	NA	TGTGCCAGCAGTACGGGGGATACCTCCTACGAGCAGTACTTC	CASSTGDTSYEQYF
NA	TRBJ2-2	TRBV7-3	TRBD1	TGTGCCAGCAGCTGGACAGGGACGTCTCCTACCGGGGAGCTGTTTTTT	CASSWTGTSPTGELFF
NA	TRBJ2-5	TRBV11-3	NA	TGTGCCAGCAAAGCTCAAGAGACCCAGTACTTC	CASKAQETQYF
NA	TRBJ2-2	TRBV11-3	NA	TGTGCCAGCAGCTCCCAGACTCTAAACACCGGGGAGCTGTTTTTT	CASSSQTLNTGELFF
NA	TRBJ1-4	TRBV2	NA	TGTGCCAGCAGCCGAAGGTCCCAAACTAATGAAAAACTGTTTTTT	CASSRRSQTNEKLFF
NA	TRBJ2-7	TRBV30	NA	TGTGCCTGGACTAGCGAGAGCTCCTACGAGCAGTACTTC	CAWTSESSYEQYF
NA	TRBJ1-3	TRBV19	NA	TGTGCCAGTAGTATGGGAAGCTCTGGAAACACCATATATTTT	CASSMGSSGNTIYF
NA	TRBJ2-3	TRBV2	NA	TGTGCCAGGACGGGCCCCGAAAATTTAGATACGCAGTATTTT	CARTGPENLDTQYF
NA	TRBJ1-5	TRBV18	TRBD1	TGTGCCAGCTCACTGGACAGGGGGCACAGTGAGCCCCAGCATTTT	CASSLDRGHSEPQHF
NA	TRBJ1-2	TRBV19	NA	TGTGCCAGTAGTCCTCCTGCTTTCTATGGCTACACCTTC	CASSPPAFYGYTF
NA	TRBJ1-1	TRBV6-4	NA	TGTGCCAGCAGTGACTCGGCGGGGGGTGGTGAAGCTTTCTTT	CASSDSAGGGEAFF
NA	TRBJ2-7	TRBV7-3	NA	TGTGCCAGCAGCCCTACTTTGGGGTACGAGCAGTACTTC	CASSPTLGYEQYF
NA	TRBJ1-3	TRBV5-6	TRBD1	TGTGCCAGCAGCTCCGGAAGGACAGGGGGCAAAGGAAACACCATATATTTT	CASSSGRTGGKGNTIYF
NA	TRBJ2-3	TRBV7-9	TRBD2	TGTGCCAGCAGCCGTCGGGGGGTCATTTCTACAGATACGCAGTATTTT	CASSRRGVISTDTQYF
once	TRBJ2-1	TRBV6-1	NA	TGTGCCAGCCGCCCGGCAGACTCCCGGGGGAATGAGCAGTTCTTC	CASRPADSRGNEQFF
NA	TRBJ2-7	TRBV4-1	NA	TGCGCCAGCAGCCAGGGCATGTCTTACGAGCAGTACTTC	CASSQGMSYEQYF
NA	TRBJ1-1	TRBV4-1	NA	TGCGCCAGCAGCCAACCGACAGGCAACACTGAAGCTTTCTTT	CASSQPTGNTEAFF
NA	TRBJ1-2	TRBV7-9	TRBD1	TGTGCCAGCAGCCCGGGGGCGGACAGGGGGCGCCCGGGGGGCTACACCTTC	CASSPGADRGRPGGYTF
NA	TRBJ1-5	TRBV7-8	NA	TGTGCCAGCAGCTTATCCGGTGCAAGCAATCAGCCCCAGCATTTT	CASSLSGASNQPQHF
once	TRBJ1-2	TRBV18	NA	TGTGCCAGCTCACCACCGCCAGGGATCTATGGCTACACCTTC	CASSPPPGIYGYTF
NA	TRBJ1-5	TRBV2	NA	TGTGCCAGCAGTGGCTGGGCAGCCTCTAGCAATCAGCCCCAGCATTTT	CASSGWAASSNQPQHF
NA	TRBJ2-1	TRBV5-1	NA	TGCGCCAGCAGCTTACAGCCCTACAATGAGCAGTTCTTC	CASSLQPYNEQFF
NA	TRBJ2-6	TRBV10-3	NA	TGTGCCATCAGCGTATCGGCGGGATTGGTCTCTGGGGCCAACGTCCTGACTTTC	CAISVSAGLVSGANVLTF
NA	TRBJ1-1	TRBV7-9	NA	TGTGCCAGCAGCTTAGTTGCCCTCATGAACACTGAAGCTTTCTTT	CASSLVALMNTEAFF
NA	TRBJ1-4	TRBV5-1	TRBD1	TGCGCCAGCCGCAGACAGGGGGTAGAGGAAAAACTGTTTTTT	CASRRQGVEEKLFF
NA	TRBJ1-1	TRBV5-1	TRBD1	TGCGCCAGCAGCCGACAGGGTCAGGGGAGGACTGAAGCTTTCTTT	CASSRQGQGRTEAFF
NA	TRBJ2-3	TRBV10-3	TRBD2	TGTGCCATCAGTGGAGCGGGGGCGACAGATACGCAGTATTTT	CAISGAGATDTQYF
NA	TRBJ2-1	TRBV5-6	NA	TGTGCCAGCAGCTTGCCGGGCCCCTACAATGAGCAGTTCTTC	CASSLPGPYNEQFF
NA	TRBJ2-1	TRBV18	TRBD1	TGTGCCAGCTCACCCCCGACAGGGGGCTCCTACAATGAGCAGTTCTTC	CASSPPTGGSYNEQFF
few	TRBJ1-2	TRBV29-1	NA	TGCAGCGACACGGACCTCTATGGCTACACCTTC	CSDTDLYGYTF
NA	TRBJ2-7	TRBV27	NA	TGTGCCAGCAGTTTCTCGGGGAGCTCCTACGAGCAGTACTTC	CASSFSGSSYEQYF
once	TRBJ1-5	TRBV5-8	NA	TGTGCCAGCAGTGCAGGGACATTTAGCAATCAGCCCCAGCATTTT	CASSAGTFSNQPQHF
NA	TRBJ2-3	TRBV19	NA	TGTGCCAGTAGTCACCGTGGGAGGCTTAGCACAGATACGCAGTATTTT	CASSHRGRLSTDTQYF
NA	TRBJ1-1	TRBV6-7	NA	TGTGCCAGCAGTTACTCGGCAGGGAATATGAGGTACACTGAAGCTTTCTTT	CASSYSAGNMRYTEAFF
NA	TRBJ2-7	TRBV7-2	NA	TGTGCCAGCAGCACCGCCTACGAGCAGTACTTC	CASSTAYEQYF
NA	TRBJ1-2	TRBV18	TRBD1	TGTGCCAGCTCAGAGGACAGGGACGCATATGGCTACACCTTC	CASSEDRDAYGYTF